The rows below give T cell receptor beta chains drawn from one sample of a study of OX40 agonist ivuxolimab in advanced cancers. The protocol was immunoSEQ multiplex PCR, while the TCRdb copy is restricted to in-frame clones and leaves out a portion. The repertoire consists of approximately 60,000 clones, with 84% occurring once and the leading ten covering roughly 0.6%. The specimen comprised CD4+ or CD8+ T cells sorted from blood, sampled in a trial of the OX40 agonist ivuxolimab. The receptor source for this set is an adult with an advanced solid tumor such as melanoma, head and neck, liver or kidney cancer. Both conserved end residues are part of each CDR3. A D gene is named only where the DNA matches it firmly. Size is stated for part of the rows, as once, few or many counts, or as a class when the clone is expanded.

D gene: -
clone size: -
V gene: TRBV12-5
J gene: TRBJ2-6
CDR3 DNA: TGTGCTAGTGGTTTGGTACTAGGCATTGCTGGGGCCAACGTCCTGACTTTC
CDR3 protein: CASGLVLGIAGANVLTF

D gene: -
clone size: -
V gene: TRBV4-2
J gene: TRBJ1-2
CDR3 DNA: TGTGCCAGCAGCCAAGTTTTCGCGGGATCTGGCTACACCTTC
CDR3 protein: CASSQVFAGSGYTF

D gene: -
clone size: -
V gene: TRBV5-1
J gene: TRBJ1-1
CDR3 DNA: TGCGCCAGCAGCTTGAGAGTTCCGGGTAACCCCTCGCGGAACACTGAAGCTTTCTTT
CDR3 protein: CASSLRVPGNPSRNTEAFF

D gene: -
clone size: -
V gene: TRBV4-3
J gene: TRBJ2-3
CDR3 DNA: TGCGCCAGCAGCCAAGCCCCTACGGCCCGCAGTACGCAGTATTTT
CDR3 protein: CASSQAPTARSTQYF

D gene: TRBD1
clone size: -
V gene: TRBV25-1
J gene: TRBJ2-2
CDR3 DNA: TGTGCCAGCAAGGGGACAGGGTCGTCGGGGGAGCTGTTTTTT
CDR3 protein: CASKGTGSSGELFF

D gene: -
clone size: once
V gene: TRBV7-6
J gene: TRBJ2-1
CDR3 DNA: TGTGCCAGCAGCTTGAAAGCGTTCCCCTACAATGAGCAGTTCTTC
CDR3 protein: CASSLKAFPYNEQFF

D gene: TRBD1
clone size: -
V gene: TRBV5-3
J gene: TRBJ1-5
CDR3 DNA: TGTGCCAGAAGCTTCCGGGACAGGGGCTTTGTGAGCAATCAGCCCCAGCATTTT
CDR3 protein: CARSFRDRGFVSNQPQHF

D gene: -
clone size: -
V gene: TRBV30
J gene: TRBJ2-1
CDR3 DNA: TGTGCCTGGGTGGGTTACGACAATGAGCAGTTCTTC
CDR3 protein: CAWVGYDNEQFF

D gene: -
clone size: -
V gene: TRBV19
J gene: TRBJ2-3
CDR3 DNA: TGTGCCAGTAGTAACAGGGCTGGAAACGGTTACACAGATACGCAGTATTTT
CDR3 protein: CASSNRAGNGYTDTQYF

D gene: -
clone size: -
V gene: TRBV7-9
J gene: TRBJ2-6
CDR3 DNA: TGTGCCAGCAGCGCTTCGGGACGGACTCCCTCCAGGGCCAACGTCCTGACTTTC
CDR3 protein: CASSASGRTPSRANVLTF

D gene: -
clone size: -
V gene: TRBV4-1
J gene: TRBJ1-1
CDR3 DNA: TGCGCCAGCAGCCAAGATCGCGCAGGGGCCTCCGTCGGCGGTGAAGCTTTCTTT
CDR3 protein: CASSQDRAGASVGGEAFF

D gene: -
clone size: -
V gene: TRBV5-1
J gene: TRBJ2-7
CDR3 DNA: TGCGCCAGCAGCTTGGACAGTTACTACGAGCAGTACTTC
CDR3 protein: CASSLDSYYEQYF

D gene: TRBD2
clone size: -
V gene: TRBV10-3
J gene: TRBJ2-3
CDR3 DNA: TGTGCCACGCTTTCCGGACTAGCGACCACAGATACGCAGTATTTT
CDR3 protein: CATLSGLATTDTQYF

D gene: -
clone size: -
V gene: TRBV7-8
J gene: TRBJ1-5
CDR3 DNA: TGTGCCAGCAGCGTAAGTGGGGGATGGAATCAGCCCCAGCATTTT
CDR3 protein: CASSVSGGWNQPQHF

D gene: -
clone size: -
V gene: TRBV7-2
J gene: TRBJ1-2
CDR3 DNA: TGTGCCAGCAGCTTAGGCCCAACCGCCGGGGAATATGGCTACACCTTC
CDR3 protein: CASSLGPTAGEYGYTF

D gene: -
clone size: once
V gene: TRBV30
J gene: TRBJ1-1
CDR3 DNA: TGTGCCTGGAGTGCTCAATCCGACATGAACACTGAAGCTTTCTTT
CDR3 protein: CAWSAQSDMNTEAFF

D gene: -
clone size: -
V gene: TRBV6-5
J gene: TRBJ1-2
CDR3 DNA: TGTGCCAGCAGCCTCGGGGGTTGGGACGGCTACACCTTC
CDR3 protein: CASSLGGWDGYTF

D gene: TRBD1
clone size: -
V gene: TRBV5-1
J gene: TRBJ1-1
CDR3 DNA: TGCGCCAGCAGCTTCACAGGGGGCGCGGGGAACACTGAAGCTTTCTTT
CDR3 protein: CASSFTGGAGNTEAFF

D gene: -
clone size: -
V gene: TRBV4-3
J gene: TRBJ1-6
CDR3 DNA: TGCGCCAGCAGCCAAGAGAGTCCTGGGCTGCCCGGTTCACCCCTCCACTTT
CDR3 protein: CASSQESPGLPGSPLHF

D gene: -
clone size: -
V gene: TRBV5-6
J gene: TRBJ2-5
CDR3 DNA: TGTGCCAGCAGCCCCCGGCTGGGCCCCCGTGAGACCCAGTACTTC
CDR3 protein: CASSPRLGPRETQYF

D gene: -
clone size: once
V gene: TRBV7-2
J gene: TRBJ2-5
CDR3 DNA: TGTGCCAGCAGCTTCCTTTCGGGGGCGGAGACCCAGTACTTC
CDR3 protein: CASSFLSGAETQYF

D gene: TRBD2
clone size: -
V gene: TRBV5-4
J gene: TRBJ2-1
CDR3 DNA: TGTGCCAGCAGCGGGGGTGGCGGGAGACGGGATGAGCAGTTCTTC
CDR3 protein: CASSGGGGRRDEQFF

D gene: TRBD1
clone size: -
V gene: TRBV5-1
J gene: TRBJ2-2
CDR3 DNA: TGCGCCAGCAGCTTGACAGGGGGCACCGGGGAGCTGTTTTTT
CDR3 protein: CASSLTGGTGELFF

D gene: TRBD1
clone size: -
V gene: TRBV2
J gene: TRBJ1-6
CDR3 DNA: TGTGCCAGCAGGGGACAGGGGGCTCTTTATTCACCCCTCCACTTT
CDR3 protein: CASRGQGALYSPLHF

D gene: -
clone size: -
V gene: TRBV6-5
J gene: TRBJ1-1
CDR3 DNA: TGTGCCAGCGGAAAGGGATATGATGAAGCTTTCTTT
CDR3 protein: CASGKGYDEAFF

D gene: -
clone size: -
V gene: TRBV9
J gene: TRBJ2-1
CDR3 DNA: TGTGCCAGCAGCGTAGGGGCGGGGCACCCCTACAATGAGCAGTTCTTC
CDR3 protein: CASSVGAGHPYNEQFF

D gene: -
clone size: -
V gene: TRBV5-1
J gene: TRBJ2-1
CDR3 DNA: TGCGCCAGCAGCGGACAGAGCTCTCTTTCCTACAATGAGCAGTTCTTC
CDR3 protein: CASSGQSSLSYNEQFF

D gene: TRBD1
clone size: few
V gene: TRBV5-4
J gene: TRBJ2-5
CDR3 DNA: TGTGCCAGCAGCGGGACCCTACAGGGGCGAGAGACCCAGTACTTC
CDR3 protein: CASSGTLQGRETQYF

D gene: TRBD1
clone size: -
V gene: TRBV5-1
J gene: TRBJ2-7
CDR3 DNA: TGCGCCAGCAGCTTGGGGGGGACAGGGCTCTACGAGCAGTACTTC
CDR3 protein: CASSLGGTGLYEQYF